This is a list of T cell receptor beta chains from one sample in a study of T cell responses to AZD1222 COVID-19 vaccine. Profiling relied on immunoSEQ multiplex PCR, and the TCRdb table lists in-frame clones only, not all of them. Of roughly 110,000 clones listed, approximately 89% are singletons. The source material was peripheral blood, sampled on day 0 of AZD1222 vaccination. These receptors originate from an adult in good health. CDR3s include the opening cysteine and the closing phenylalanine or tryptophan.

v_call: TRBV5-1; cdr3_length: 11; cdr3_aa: CASSFIGVEYF
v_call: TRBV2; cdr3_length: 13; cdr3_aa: CASSGGEVDTQYF
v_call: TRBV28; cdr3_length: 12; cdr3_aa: CASYTGTRGYTF
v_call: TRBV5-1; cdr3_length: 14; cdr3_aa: CASSLGQGTDEQYF
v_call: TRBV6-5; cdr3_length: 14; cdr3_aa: CASRPLGGAQPQHF
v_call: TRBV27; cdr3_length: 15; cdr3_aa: CASSDLGAGGNTIYF
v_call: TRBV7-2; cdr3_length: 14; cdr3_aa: CASSFRDFSYEQYF
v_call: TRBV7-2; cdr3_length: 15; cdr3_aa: CASSPRLAGTYEQYF
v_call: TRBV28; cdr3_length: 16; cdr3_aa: CASSFGGFQAKNIQYF
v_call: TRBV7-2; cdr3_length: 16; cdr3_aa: CASSLSGTGPSYEQYF
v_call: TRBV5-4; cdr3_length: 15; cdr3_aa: CASSPTGGPNTEAFF
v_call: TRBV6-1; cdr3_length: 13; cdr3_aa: CASSEGPTLGAFF
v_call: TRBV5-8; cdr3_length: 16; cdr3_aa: CASSLWVDRGNQPQHF
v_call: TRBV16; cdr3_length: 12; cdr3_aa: CASSQFPQPQHF
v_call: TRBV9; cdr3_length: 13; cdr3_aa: CASSVTGSDKAFF
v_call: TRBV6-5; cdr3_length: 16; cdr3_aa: CASSYTAGEGVTEAFF
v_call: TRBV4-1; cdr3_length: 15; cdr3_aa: CASSHRTGANYGYTF
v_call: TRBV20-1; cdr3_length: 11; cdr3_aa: CSAFGMGGYTF
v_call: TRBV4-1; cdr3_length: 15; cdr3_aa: CASSQGSAGRVAQFF
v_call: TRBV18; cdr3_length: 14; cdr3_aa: CASSRGALSYEQYF
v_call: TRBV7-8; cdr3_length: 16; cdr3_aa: CASSPNPGQGNYGYTF
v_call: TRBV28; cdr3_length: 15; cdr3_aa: CASSTPTGGGQPQHF
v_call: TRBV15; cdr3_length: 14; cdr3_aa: CATSRSGSTDTQYF
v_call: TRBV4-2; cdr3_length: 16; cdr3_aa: CASSPELGPPNTEAFF
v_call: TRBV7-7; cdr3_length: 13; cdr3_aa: CASSLAVDYEQYF
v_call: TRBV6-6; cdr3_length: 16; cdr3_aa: CASSYIGVRITGELFF
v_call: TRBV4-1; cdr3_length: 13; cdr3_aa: CASSQGLLETQYF
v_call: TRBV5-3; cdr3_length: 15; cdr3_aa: CARSCYRGEDEKLFF
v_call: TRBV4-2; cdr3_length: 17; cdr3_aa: CASSQVDKGRDNYGYTF
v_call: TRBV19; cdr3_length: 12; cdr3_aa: CASSTPTASAFF
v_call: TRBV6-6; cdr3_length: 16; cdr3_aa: CASQVTPTGGNTEAFF
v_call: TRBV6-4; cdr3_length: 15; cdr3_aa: CASSDSGQGADTQYF
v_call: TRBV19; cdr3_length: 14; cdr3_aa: CASSITDTYNEQFF
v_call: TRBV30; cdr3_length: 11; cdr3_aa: CAWSVGGEAFF
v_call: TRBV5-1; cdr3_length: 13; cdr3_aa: CASSRGSNTEAFF
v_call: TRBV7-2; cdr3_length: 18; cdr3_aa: CASSLGLAEILAKNIQYF
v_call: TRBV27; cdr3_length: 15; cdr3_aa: CASSLRRRENTEAFF
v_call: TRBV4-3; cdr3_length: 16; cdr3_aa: CASSQDATGGHEKLFF
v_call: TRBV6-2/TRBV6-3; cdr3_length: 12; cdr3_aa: CASSLRGYEQYF
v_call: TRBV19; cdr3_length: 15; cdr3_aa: CASSIGTRGPETQYF
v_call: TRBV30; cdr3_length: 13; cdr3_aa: CAWSPNPNYGYTF
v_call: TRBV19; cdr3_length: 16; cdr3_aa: CASSIVGTGVRETQYF